Listed below are T cell receptor beta chains from one sample, sequenced in a study of regulatory T cells in long-lasting Graves disease. Each CDR3 protein gets one entry after TCRdb re-called the multiplex PCR reads with MiXCR. Of fewer than 400,000 distinct CDR3 sequences in the sample, 18% were seen once. This sample comprised peripheral blood mononuclear cells (PBMCs), obtained at new diagnosis, from a patient treated with antithyroid drugs. These receptors were obtained from a female donor with Graves disease. The CDR3 runs from the conserved cysteine through the conserved F or W. A D gene is named only where the DNA matches it firmly. The size field is filled for only some rows; it gives once, few, many or a size class.

CDR3 DNA	CDR3 protein	D gene	V gene	J gene	clone size
TGTGCCAGCAGCTTAGCGGAGCGGAAGCTGTTTTTT	CASSLAERKLFF	.	TRBV2	TRBJ2-2	.
TGCGCCAGCGAACAGGGGCTTAACAATGAGCAGTTCTTC	CASEQGLNNEQFF	TRBD1	TRBV10-2	TRBJ2-1	.
TGTGCCTGGAGGTTTCCCCCGGGTACGCAGTATTTT	CAWRFPPGTQYF	.	TRBV30	TRBJ2-3	many
TGTGCCAGCAGCCCAGACTATGAGACCGGGACTAGAGTCTCCTACGAGCAGTACTTC	CASSPDYETGTRVSYEQYF	TRBD2	TRBV7-3	TRBJ2-7	.
TGTGCCAGCAGCGGGGGACTAGCGGGGAAGAGTTACGAGCAGTACTTC	CASSGGLAGKSYEQYF	TRBD2	TRBV11-3	TRBJ2-7	.
TGTGCCAGCAGTTATAGCGGGAGAGGCTACAATGAGCAGTTCTTC	CASSYSGRGYNEQFF	TRBD2	TRBV12-3/TRBV12-4	TRBJ2-1	many
TGTGCCAGCGGGGGAACCTACAATGAGCAGTTCTTC	CASGGTYNEQFF	.	TRBV12-3/TRBV12-4	TRBJ2-1	many
TGCGCCAGCAGCCCCTTCTTGGGGGCCCAAGAGACCCAGTACTTC	CASSPFLGAQETQYF	.	TRBV5-1	TRBJ2-5	few
TGTGCCAGCAGCCTGCCTGGGACAGGTGACACAGATACGCAGTATTTT	CASSLPGTGDTDTQYF	TRBD1	TRBV5-6	TRBJ2-3	many
TGTGCCAGTACCCCCGAACCAGCGAACACTGAAGCTTTCTTT	CASTPEPANTEAFF	.	TRBV19	TRBJ1-1	many
TGCAGTGCCCCGGGGGCTTTAGGCGGGGTCCAAGAGACCCAGTACTTC	CSAPGALGGVQETQYF	.	TRBV20-1	TRBJ2-5	many
TGTGCCTCGGGGGGAATGATGACGCAGTATTTT	CASGGMMTQYF	TRBD2	TRBV6-2/TRBV6-3	TRBJ2-3	many
TGTGCCAGCAGCTTAGCCAACATAGAGGCCACCGGGGAGCTGTTTTTT	CASSLANIEATGELFF	.	TRBV7-8	TRBJ2-2	many
TGTGCCAGCAGCTTACTGGAGGCCTCCTACGAGCAGTACTTC	CASSLLEASYEQYF	.	TRBV7-9	TRBJ2-7	many
TGTGCCAGCAGCGCGGGGACAGATACGCGGTATTTT	CASSAGTDTRYF	.	TRBV7-9	TRBJ2-3	.
TGTGCCAGCAGTACGGAACAGGATGAGCAGTTCTTC	CASSTEQDEQFF	.	TRBV2	TRBJ2-1	many
TGTGCCAGTAGGCAGCGGTCGAACACCGGGGAGCTGTTTTTT	CASRQRSNTGELFF	.	TRBV19	TRBJ2-2	few
TGTGCCAGCACCCCAAACACTGAAGCTTTCTTT	CASTPNTEAFF	.	TRBV2	TRBJ1-1	many
TGTGCCATCAGCAGGGTGAACACCGGGGAGCTGTTTTTT	CAISRVNTGELFF	.	TRBV10-3	TRBJ2-2	few
TGTGCCAGCAGTTACCCGCCAGGGGCAGGAGGAGATACGCAGTATTTT	CASSYPPGAGGDTQYF	.	TRBV6-9	TRBJ2-3	many
TGTGCCAGCAGTTTATCGAATGGTCGTCGGTTCTTC	CASSLSNGRRFF	.	TRBV28	TRBJ2-1	many
TGTGCCAGCAGCTTAGATTCGGGACAGACCACAGATACGCAGTATTTT	CASSLDSGQTTDTQYF	TRBD1	TRBV11-3	TRBJ2-3	.
TGTGCCAGCAGTCGCAGGGAGATTCGGTACTTC	CASSRREIRYF	.	TRBV2	TRBJ2-7	many
TGTGCCAGCAGCCCTCTGGCAGATCCATCCACAGATACGCAGTATTTT	CASSPLADPSTDTQYF	.	TRBV7-9	TRBJ2-3	few
TGCGCCAGCAGGCCTTCGGGACAGAGCTCCTACAATGAGCAGTTCTTC	CASRPSGQSSYNEQFF	TRBD1	TRBV5-1	TRBJ2-1	many
TGTGCCAGCAGTTTATTCGGTGGGGACTACGAGCAGTACTTC	CASSLFGGDYEQYF	.	TRBV27	TRBJ2-7	many
TGTGCCAGCAGCCCGGGGCGGATCAATGAGCAGTTCTTC	CASSPGRINEQFF	.	TRBV7-8	TRBJ2-1	few
TGTGCCAGCAGCTTAAGCTACAGGGATGGCACCGGGGAGCTGTTTTTT	CASSLSYRDGTGELFF	.	TRBV11-3	TRBJ2-2	.
TGTGCCAGCAGTAAATGGACAGTCGGGGAGGACAATCAGCCCCAGCATTTT	CASSKWTVGEDNQPQHF	.	TRBV28	TRBJ1-5	many
TGCGCCAGCAGCGTCGCGGCCCCTGAGGCAGATACGCAGTATTTT	CASSVAAPEADTQYF	.	TRBV5-1	TRBJ2-3	many
TGTGCCAGCAGTTACGGGGGTGAGCAGTACTTC	CASSYGGEQYF	.	TRBV6-2/TRBV6-3	TRBJ2-7	many
TGTGCCAGCAGATCTCGGGTTGCGGGAGGAGGCACCGGGGAGCTGTTTTTT	CASRSRVAGGGTGELFF	TRBD2	TRBV12-3/TRBV12-4	TRBJ2-2	many
TGTGCCAGCAGTGCCGTTTGGGCGACCCAGTACTTC	CASSAVWATQYF	.	TRBV6-1	TRBJ2-5	many
TGTGCCAGCAGCCAAGGAGACTTCACCGGGGAGCTGTTTTTT	CASSQGDFTGELFF	.	TRBV12-3/TRBV12-4	TRBJ2-2	.
TGTGCCAGCAGCTACAGGGGGTCCTATGGCTACACCTTC	CASSYRGSYGYTF	TRBD1	TRBV27	TRBJ1-2	many
TGTGCCTGGAGGAGGGGTAGACAAGAGACCCAGTACTTC	CAWRRGRQETQYF	.	TRBV30	TRBJ2-5	many
TGTGCCAGCAGGACCGGGACGCGAAGGCCGTACTTATACGAGCAGTACTTC	CASRTGTRRPYLYEQYF	.	TRBV11-2	TRBJ2-7	many
TGTGCCAGCAGACAGGGGGCCAATGAGCAGTTCTTC	CASRQGANEQFF	TRBD1	TRBV6-2/TRBV6-3	TRBJ2-1	many
TGTGCCAGCACTACCCTGAGGGACTTGCGGTTCTTC	CASTTLRDLRFF	.	TRBV28	TRBJ2-1	many
TGTGCCAGCAGTGGAATAAGGACCGCCCGGTTCTTC	CASSGIRTARFF	.	TRBV25-1	TRBJ2-5	.
TGTGCCAGCACCGGCTGGGACACTGAAGCTTTCTTT	CASTGWDTEAFF	.	TRBV25-1	TRBJ1-1	many
TGCGCCAGCAGCTCGACTAGCTCCCCTACGCAGTATTTT	CASSSTSSPTQYF	TRBD2	TRBV5-1	TRBJ2-3	.
TGTGCCACCAGTGATGAGGGCGGGAGGGCCTACGATGAGCAGTTCTTC	CATSDEGGRAYDEQFF	TRBD2	TRBV24-1	TRBJ2-1	few
TGTGCCAGCAGTTCCTCCCGTTCTAACTATGGCTACACCTTC	CASSSSRSNYGYTF	.	TRBV6-5	TRBJ1-2	many
TGTGCCAGCAGCCCTCGGACTAGCAATGAGCAGTTCTTC	CASSPRTSNEQFF	TRBD2	TRBV9	TRBJ2-1	many
TGCGCCAGCAGCTCAGGACAGGGGGCCATCCTCTCCTACGAGCAGTACTTC	CASSSGQGAILSYEQYF	TRBD1	TRBV5-1	TRBJ2-7	many
TGTGCCAGCAGGCAGGCGGACCATATCTACACCGGGGAGCTGTTTTTT	CASRQADHIYTGELFF	.	TRBV12-3/TRBV12-4	TRBJ2-2	many
TGTGCCAGCAGCTTAGAAATACTAGGGGGGCGCAATGAGCAGTTCTTC	CASSLEILGGRNEQFF	.	TRBV11-2	TRBJ2-1	.
TGTGCCAGCAGCCAACGGAGTAAACTGTTTTTT	CASSQRSKLFF	.	TRBV14	TRBJ1-4	.
TGCAGCGTTGGGGAAGGGACAGGTAACTCCTACGAGCAGTACTTC	CSVGEGTGNSYEQYF	TRBD1	TRBV29-1	TRBJ2-7	few
TGTGCCAGCAGTTCCGAGGGGGGGCGCGGGGCCGGAAACACCATATATTTT	CASSSEGGRGAGNTIYF	.	TRBV28	TRBJ1-3	.